This T cell receptor beta chain was observed in a study of regulatory T cells in long-lasting Graves disease. Points from the study as a whole: Persistent disease was characterized by preferential usage of TRBV28, TRBJ1-2 and TRBJ2-5.

This clonotype was recorded many times. No antigen is known for it. Unmatched junction bases numbered 4, after V lost 2 bases and J lost 4 bases. The CDR3 length is 14 residues. Germline V gene lookup returns CDR1 MNHEY and CDR2 SVGEGT. With iRepertoire HTBI primers and Arm-PCR of CDR3 regions, TCR beta libraries were built. TCRdb used MiXCR to reprocess the multiplex PCR reads, holding one entry per CDR3 protein. The repertoire holds about 440,000 distinct CDR3 sequences, more than 13% seen once, with over 15% in the top ten. As to time point: newly diagnosed GD, antithyroid drugs for less than 3 months. RNA isolated from PBMCs was used to make the TCR library. An endocrinology department in Xi'an, China, supplied the patients. The same data also went into a second study, on T cells in Graves' hyperthyroidism and ophthalmopathy.

This chain connects TRBV6-2 or TRBV6-3 to TRBJ1-1, with 7 bases fitting TRBD1. The material sequenced was peripheral blood mononuclear cells (PBMCs), taken at new diagnosis, from a patient treated with antithyroid drugs. This receptor was identified in a woman aged 25 to 39 with Graves disease. CDR3 sequence: CASSYDRVSTEAFF. CDR3 DNA sequence: TGTGCCAGCAGTTACGACAGGGTGAGCACTGAAGCTTTCTTT.